This T cell receptor beta chain was profiled in a study of patients and donors after allogeneic stem cell transplantation. The length of the CDR3 is 16 residues. After removal of 0 bases from V and 3 bases from J, the junction contained 2 bases not matched to a gene. Looked up from germline, CDR1 is MNHNS and CDR2 is SASEGT. Each CDR3 protein is one row after TCRdb ran MiXCR on the RT-PCR reads. The sample gives 17,000 or so distinct CDR3 sequences, 25% to 30% of which show up once; 35% to 40% is in the top ten. This clonotype was picked up a small number of times. The chain employs TRBV6-1 and TRBJ1-5, with 10 bases that match TRBD1. Material for sequencing was blood, either unsorted or a sorted T cell fraction (not recorded which). This clonotype was obtained from a human donor who was either an allogeneic HSCT recipient or a stem cell or donor lymphocyte infusion donor (not recorded which). It is not recorded whose cells these are; they may come from a transplant donor. CDR3 in DNA: TGTGCCAGCAGTGAAGCGGGACAGGGGCCCAATCAGCCCCAGCATTTT. Its translation: CASSEAGQGPNQPQHF.